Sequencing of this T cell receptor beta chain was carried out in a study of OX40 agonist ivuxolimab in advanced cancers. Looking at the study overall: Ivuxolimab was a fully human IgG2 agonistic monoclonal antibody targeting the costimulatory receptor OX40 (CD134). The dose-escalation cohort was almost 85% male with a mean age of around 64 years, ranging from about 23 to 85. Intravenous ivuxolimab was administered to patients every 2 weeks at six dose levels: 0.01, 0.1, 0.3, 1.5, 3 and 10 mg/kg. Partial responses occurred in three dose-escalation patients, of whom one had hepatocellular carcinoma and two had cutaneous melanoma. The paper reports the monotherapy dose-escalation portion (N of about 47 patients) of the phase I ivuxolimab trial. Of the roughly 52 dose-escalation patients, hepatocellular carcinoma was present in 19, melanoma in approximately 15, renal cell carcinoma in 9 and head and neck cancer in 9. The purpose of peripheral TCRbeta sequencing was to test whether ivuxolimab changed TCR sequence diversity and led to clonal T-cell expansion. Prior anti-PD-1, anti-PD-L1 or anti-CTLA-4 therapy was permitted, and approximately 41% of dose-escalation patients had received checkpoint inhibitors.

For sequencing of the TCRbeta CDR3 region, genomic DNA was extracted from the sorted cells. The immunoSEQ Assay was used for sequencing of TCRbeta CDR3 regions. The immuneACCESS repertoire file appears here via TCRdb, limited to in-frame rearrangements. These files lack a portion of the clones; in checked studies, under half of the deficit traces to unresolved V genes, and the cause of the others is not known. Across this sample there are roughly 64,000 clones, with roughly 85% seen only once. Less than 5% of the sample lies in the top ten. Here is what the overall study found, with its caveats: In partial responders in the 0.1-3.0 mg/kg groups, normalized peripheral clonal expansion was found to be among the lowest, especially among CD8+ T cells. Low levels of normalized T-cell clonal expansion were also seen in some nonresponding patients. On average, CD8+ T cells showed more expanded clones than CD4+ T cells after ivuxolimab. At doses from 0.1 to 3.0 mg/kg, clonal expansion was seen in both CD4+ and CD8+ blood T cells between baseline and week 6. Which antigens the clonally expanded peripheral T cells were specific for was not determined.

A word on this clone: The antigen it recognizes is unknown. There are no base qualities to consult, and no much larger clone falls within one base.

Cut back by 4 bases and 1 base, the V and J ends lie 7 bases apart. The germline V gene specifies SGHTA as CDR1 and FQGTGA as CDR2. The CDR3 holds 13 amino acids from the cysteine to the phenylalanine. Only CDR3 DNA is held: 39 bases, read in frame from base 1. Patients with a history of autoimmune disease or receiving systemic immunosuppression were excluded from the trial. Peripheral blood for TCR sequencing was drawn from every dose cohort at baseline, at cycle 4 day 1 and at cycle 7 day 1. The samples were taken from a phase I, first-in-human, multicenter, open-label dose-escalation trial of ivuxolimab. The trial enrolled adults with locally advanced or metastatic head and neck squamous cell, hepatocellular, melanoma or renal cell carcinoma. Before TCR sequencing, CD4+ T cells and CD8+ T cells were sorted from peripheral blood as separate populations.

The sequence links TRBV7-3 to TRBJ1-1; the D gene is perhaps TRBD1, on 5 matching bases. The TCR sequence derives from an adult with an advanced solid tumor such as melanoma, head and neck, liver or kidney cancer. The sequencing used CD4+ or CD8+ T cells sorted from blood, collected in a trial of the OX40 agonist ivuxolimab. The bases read TGTGCCAGCAGCTCCAGGGCGAACACTGAAGCTTTCTTT. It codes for CASSSRANTEAFF. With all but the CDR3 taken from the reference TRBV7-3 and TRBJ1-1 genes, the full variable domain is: GAGVSQTPSNKVTEKGKYVELRCDPISGHTALYWYRQSLGQGPEFLIYFQGTGAADDSGLPNDRFFAVRPEGSVSTLKIQRTERGDSAVYLCASSSRANTEAFFGQGTRLTVV.